One and the same sample provided the 22 T cell receptor beta chains below, sequenced in a study of blood T cell repertoires in COVID-19. Generated by immunoSEQ multiplex PCR, the TCRdb table keeps only in-frame clones and is missing some. The table lists about 140,000 clones, about 80% of them singletons. The source material was PBMCs or T cells enriched from blood (not recorded which). The receptors were sampled from a woman between 18 and 29 years old who had been exposed to COVID-19.

The chain couples TRBV19 to TRBJ2-7; 11 nucleotides match TRBD2. V lost 1 base to trimming and J lost 3 bases; unmatched junction nucleotides: 8. Germline-derived CDR1 and CDR2 are LNHDA and SQIVND (reference sequence). CDR3 length equals 17 residues. The chain's CDR3 is CASSIAGMGLADYEQYF. CDR3 bases: TGTGCCAGTAGTATAGCCGGAATGGGACTAGCGGACTACGAGCAGTACTTC.

This clone was counted a few times. The V and J genes are TRBV14 and TRBJ2-5, with 13 bases lining up with TRBD2. There are 20 residues in the CDR3. Per the germline V gene, CDR1 is SGHDN and CDR2 is FVKESK. Trimming took 1 base from V and 2 from J; bases not matched to a gene: 13. The CDR3 here is CASSQVVSSGLAGLQETQYF. DNA of the CDR3: TGTGCCAGCAGCCAAGTGGTTTCATCGGGACTAGCGGGACTGCAAGAGACCCAGTACTTC. The entire variable domain, with the rest obtained from reference TRBV14 and TRBJ2-5, is as follows: EAGVTQFPSHSVIEKGQTVTLRCDPISGHDNLYWYRRVMGKEIKFLLHFVKESKQDESGMPNNRFLAERTGGTYSTLKVQPAELEDSGVYFCASSQVVSSGLAGLQETQYFGPGTRLLVL.

This chain links TRBV30 with TRBJ1-1, with D hard to call. CDR1 is GTSNPN and CDR2 is SVGIG in the germline V gene (reference sequence). The CDR3 covers 13 residues. V was clipped by 4 bases and J by 3 bases, with 12 bases between them. CDR3 DNA sequence: TGTGCCTGGAACAGCCAAGGCTACACTGAAGCTTTCTTT. Its translation is CAWNSQGYTEAFF.

The chain joins TRBV4-2 to TRBJ1-4; TRBD1 matches 9 bases. Germline CDR1 LGHNA, CDR2 YNFKEQ. The V gene end was trimmed by 0 bases and the J gene end by 7 bases; junction bases not matched to a gene: 9. This CDR3 comprises 17 residues. CDR3 protein: CASSQDLTDRGFEKLFF. In nucleotides, the CDR3 is TGTGCCAGCAGCCAAGATCTGACGGACAGGGGATTTGAAAAACTGTTTTTT.

The rearrangement links TRBV27 to TRBJ1-5; TRBD1 is a possible D gene (5 bases). Trimming cost V 1 base and J 2 bases, with 9 bases left between them. The CDR3 sequence is 15 residues long. The germline V gene encodes CDR1 MNHEY and CDR2 SMNVEV (reference sequence). CDR3 nucleotides: TGTGCCAGCAGTTTATGGAGCAGGGGCAATCAGCCCCAGCATTTT. Amino acids: CASSLWSRGNQPQHF.

V and J are TRBV9 and TRBJ2-1; 13 positions match TRBD2. Per germline, CDR1 SGDLS and CDR2 YYNGEE. The CDR3 runs 15 residues. The V and J ends lost 2 bases and 7 bases, in that order; junction bases with no gene match: 3. This chain's CDR3 is CASSVTSGRMNEQFF. As DNA, the CDR3 is TGTGCCAGCAGCGTGACTAGCGGGAGGATGAATGAGCAGTTCTTC.

This clone was seen only a few times. This chain uses TRBV27 with TRBJ2-2, with a weak D call TRBD2 (5 bases). Germline values: CDR1 MNHEY, CDR2 SMNVEV (reference sequence). The CDR3 extends over 13 amino acids. The V gene lost 8 bases and the J gene lost 1 base, with 8 bases spanning the gap. DNA of the CDR3: TGTGCCAGCGGACGGGGGAACACCGGGGAGCTGTTTTTT. Its protein product is CASGRGNTGELFF.

The chain links TRBV19 to TRBJ1-1; D might be TRBD1 (6 bases). The V end was cut by 7 bases, the J end by 3 bases, with 15 bases between. The length of the CDR3 is 14 residues. CDR1 is LNHDA, CDR2 SQIVND, per germline (reference sequence). The chain's CDR3 is CASNYGGPYTEAFF. CDR3 in DNA: TGTGCCAGTAATTACGGGGGGCCTTACACTGAAGCTTTCTTT.

The chain has TRBV11-1 and TRBJ1-2; 8 bases are a match to TRBD1. The CDR3 contains 15 residues. Losses at the gene ends were 2 bases for V and 7 bases for J; bases not matched to a gene: 9. Germline assignment: CDR1 SGHAT and CDR2 FQDESV (reference sequence). The CDR3 reads CASSLIPGGNSGYTF. The CDR3 DNA follows: TGTGCCAGCAGCTTAATTCCAGGGGGCAATAGTGGCTACACCTTC. Filled out from reference TRBV11-1 and TRBJ1-2, the complete variable domain reads EAEVAQSPRYKITEKSQAVAFWCDPISGHATLYWYRQILGQGPELLVQFQDESVVDDSQLPKDRFSAERLKGVDSTLKIQPAELGDSAMYLCASSLIPGGNSGYTFGSGTRLTVV.

The chain carries TRBV7-2 and TRBJ2-1, with 12 bases matching TRBD2. With 3 bases clipped from V and 6 bases from J, the junction kept 6 bases outside the gene matches. The V gene's germline CDR1 is SGHTA and CDR2 FQGNSA. This CDR3 is built from 16 residues. CDR3 coding DNA: TGTGCCAGCAGCTTTGGGCTAGCGGGAGGGACCAATGAGCAGTTCTTC. It yields the protein CASSFGLAGGTNEQFF.

The CDR3 nucleotides read TGCAGCGTTGAAGATCAAACGAGCGAACCAGGGGCCTCTGGGGCCAACGTCCTGACTTTC. Translated, it gives CSVEDQTSEPGASGANVLTF. The rearrangement joins TRBV29-1 to TRBJ2-6, with D possibly being TRBD1 (6 bases). V lost 0 bases and J 0 bases, leaving 21 bases between the germline ends. Germline lookup yields CDR1 SQVTM and CDR2 ANQGSEA. The CDR3 consists of 20 residues. The full variable domain, in which reference TRBV29-1 and TRBJ2-6 provide the parts outside the CDR3, is SAVISQKPSRDICQRGTSLTIQCQVDSQVTMMFWYRQQPGQSLTLIATANQGSEATYESGFVIDKFPISRPNLTFSTLTVSNMSPEDSSIYLCSVEDQTSEPGASGANVLTFGAGSRLTVL.

V and J are TRBV5-5 and TRBJ2-5; 11 positions agree with TRBD1. The V gene end was trimmed by 4 bases and the J gene end by 4 bases; junction bases not matched to a gene: 9. CDR1 is SGHKS and CDR2 is YYEKEE in the germline V gene (reference sequence). CDR3 size: 16 residues. The CDR3 DNA is TGTGCCAGCAGCCCCCCTGGGACAGGGGGGGGAGAGACCCAGTACTTC. Translation gives CASSPPGTGGGETQYF.

The chain has TRBV5-1 and TRBJ1-2; maybe TRBD1 (6 bases). The CDR3 has 14 amino acids. Trimming removed 0 bases from V and 4 bases from J, with 10 bases in between. CDR1 and CDR2 (germline): SGHRS, YFSETQ. The CDR3 reads CASSLGQASYGYTF. The CDR3 DNA reads as TGCGCCAGCAGCTTGGGACAGGCGAGCTATGGCTACACCTTC. Supplemented by reference TRBV5-1 and TRBJ1-2, the full variable domain reads KAGVTQTPRYLIKTRGQQVTLSCSPISGHRSVSWYQQTPGQGLQFLFEYFSETQRNKGNFPGRFSGRQFSNSRSEMNVSTLELGDSALYLCASSLGQASYGYTFGSGTRLTVV.

The chain combines TRBV30 with TRBJ1-1; D is undetermined. The CDR3 runs 15 residues. Trimming shortened V by 0 bases and J by 6 bases, and 17 bases separated the two germline ends. Germline CDR1 and CDR2: GTSNPN and SVGIG (reference sequence). This CDR3 is CAWSVFFDGAAEAFF. CDR3 sequence (DNA): TGTGCCTGGAGTGTTTTCTTCGATGGAGCCGCTGAAGCTTTCTTT.

The gene calls are TRBV4-3 and TRBJ2-7; 12 bases line up with TRBD2. Germline CDR1 LGHNA, CDR2 YSLEER. After removal of 1 base from V and 0 bases from J, the junction contained 1 base not matched to a gene. CDR3 length: 16 residues. DNA for the CDR3: TGCGCCAGCAGCCAAGGACTAGCGGGGGCCTCCTACGAGCAGTACTTC. Translating gives CASSQGLAGASYEQYF.

This clone was observed a single time. The CDR3 here is CARSSTPGQTTERGTSNSYEQYF. The CDR3 coding sequence is TGTGCCAGAAGTTCTACACCGGGACAGACAACGGAGCGGGGGACCTCGAACTCCTACGAGCAGTACTTC. This chain links TRBV5-3 with TRBJ2-7; perhaps TRBD2 as D (8 bases). TRBV5-3 is placed among ORFs of uncertain function. V lost 5 bases, J lost 0 bases, and 39 bases lay in between. There are 23 residues in the CDR3.

This clone was recorded a few times. The rearrangement links TRBV30 to TRBJ1-5, with 11 bases that match TRBD1. Germline V lookup: CDR1 GTSNPN, CDR2 SVGIG (reference sequence). The CDR3 loop spans 17 amino acids. With V trimmed by 1 base and J by 5 bases, 10 bases remained unmatched. CDR3 in DNA: TGTGCCTGGAGTGCTCCCTTTGGACAGGGGGCTGATCAGCCCCAGCATTTT. Protein sequence: CAWSAPFGQGADQPQHF.

V gene TRBV5-8 combines with J gene TRBJ1-2; TRBD1 aligns across 7 bases. This CDR3 is built from 14 residues. Unmatched junction bases numbered 7, after V lost 4 bases and J lost 4 bases. Looked up from germline, CDR1 is SGHTS and CDR2 is YDEGEE. The CDR3 DNA sequence: TGTGCCAGCAGCAAATCAGACAGGGTCTATGGCTACACCTTC. Translating gives CASSKSDRVYGYTF.

This rearrangement joins TRBV30 to TRBJ1-5; D uncertain. The CDR3 runs to 14 residues. Trimming removed 2 bases from V and 0 bases from J, with 8 bases in between. CDR1 and CDR2 from the germline V gene are GTSNPN and SVGIG (reference sequence). In DNA, the CDR3 is TGTGCCTGGAGTAGAGGTTATAGCAATCAGCCCCAGCATTTT. This codes for CAWSRGYSNQPQHF.

V gene TRBV7-7 combines with J gene TRBJ2-5, with 8 nucleotides matching TRBD1. This CDR3 has 16 amino acids. J was trimmed by 2 bases and V by 5 bases; bases with no gene match: 10. Germline loops: CDR1 SSHAT, CDR2 FNYEAQ (reference sequence). CDR3 sequence (DNA): TGTGCCAGCAGCCCAGGACAGGGCAAGGGGCAAGAGACCCAGTACTTC. Translating it yields CASSPGQGKGQETQYF.

V is TRBV30 and J is TRBJ2-7; D is undetermined. This CDR3 region has 12 residues. Trimming took 2 bases from V and 4 from J, leaving 9 bases between them. In germline, CDR1 is GTSNPN, CDR2 SVGIG (reference sequence). DNA of the CDR3: TGTGCCTGGAGTTCAGGCAAGTACGAGCAGTACTTC. Amino acids: CAWSSGKYEQYF.

This clone was seen once. This chain joins TRBV19 and TRBJ1-1, with 7 positions matching TRBD1. The CDR3 has 16 residues. Germline V gene lookup returns CDR1 LNHDA and CDR2 SQIVND (reference sequence). V lost 6 bases and J lost 1; bases outside the gene matches: 11. The CDR3 DNA sequence: TGTGCCAGTAGCCAAACAGGGGCCACGGGGAACACTGAAGCTTTCTTT. Its protein is CASSQTGATGNTEAFF.